These 21 T cell receptor beta chains were all obtained from the same sample, sequenced in a study of human T cells and chemical hapten exposure. Documented time point: patch test 3, about 24 weeks after DPC sensitization. The treatment: therapeutic diphenylcyclopropenone sensitization with weekly scalp DPC. MiXCR was run by TCRdb on the RACE reads, yielding one entry per CDR3 protein. The repertoire holds fewer than 200,000 distinct CDR3 sequences, with around 30% as singletons. Sequences were derived from whole blood, sampled in connection with sensitization to the hapten diphenylcyclopropenone (DPC). These receptors all come from a woman between 18 and 29 years old with alopecia areata. Some clones in this sample may be carry-over from other donors' samples.

This clonotype was observed a few times. The chain uses TRBV10-3 and TRBJ2-5, with D maybe TRBD1 (5 bases). Between the trimmed V and J ends, which lost 2 bases and 2 bases, there was a span of 6 bases. From germline, CDR1 is ENHRY and CDR2 SYGVKD. The CDR3 covers 13 residues. The CDR3, as DNA: TGTGCCATCAGTGAGAGGGGACAAGAGACCCAGTACTTC. Translated, it gives CAISERGQETQYF.

The rearrangement uses TRBV21-1 and TRBJ2-4; TRBD2 is the table's D call, not checked against the DNA. TRBV21-1 is a pseudogene locus. The CDR3 has 15 residues. The CDR3 region has the DNA TGTGCCAGCAGCAAGCAGGAATGCCGCTTTGACATTCAGTACTTC. Encoded protein: CASSKQECRFDIQYF.

There are a few counts of this clonotype. The chain is built from TRBV20-1 and TRBJ2-3, with 10 bases identical to TRBD2. The CDR3 has 15 amino acids. Germline lookup yields CDR1 DFQATT and CDR2 SNEGSKA (reference sequence). V shed 6 bases and J 2 bases; nucleotides not matched to a gene: 8. The CDR3 nucleotides are TGCAGTGCGACCATAGCGGGGGGAACCACAGATACGCAGTATTTT. Its protein is CSATIAGGTTDTQYF.

The chain uses TRBV7-3 and TRBJ2-3; weak D call: TRBD2 (5 bases). Germline V gives CDR1 SGHTA, CDR2 FQGTGA. Trimming left V 4 bases short and J 5 bases short, with 19 bases between. The CDR3 totals 16 residues. The CDR3: CASSYQAGEKGDTQYF. CDR3 nucleotides: TGTGCCAGCAGCTACCAAGCTGGGGAGAAGGGAGATACGCAGTATTTT.

This clonotype has ten or more counts. The chain couples TRBV20-1 to TRBJ2-5, with 15 bases that match TRBD2. Germline loops: CDR1 DFQATT, CDR2 SNEGSKA (reference sequence). The junction had 4 bases not matched to a gene; V was cut back by 3 bases and J by 5 bases. The CDR3 consists of 15 residues. This CDR3 reads CSASGTSGRRETQYF. The DNA of the CDR3 is TGCAGTGCTAGTGGGACTAGCGGGAGGCGGGAGACCCAGTACTTC.

The CDR3, as DNA: TGTGCCAGCAGTGTTTACTACGAGCAGTACTTC. Its protein product is CASSVYYEQYF. The V gene is TRBV25-1, the J gene TRBJ2-7, with D unresolved. Deletions cut 4 bases from V and 3 bases from J, with 4 bases between. Germline V gene sequence: CDR1 MGHDK, CDR2 SYGVNS. The CDR3 sequence is 11 residues long.

The chain links TRBV20-1 to TRBJ2-7, with 9 nucleotides matching TRBD1. CDR1 and CDR2 from the germline V gene are DFQATT and SNEGSKA (reference sequence). Germline trimming cut 5 bases from V and 6 bases from J; bases unmatched to any gene: 5. CDR3 length: 12 amino acids. CDR3 protein: CSASGQGFEQYF. The CDR3 region has the DNA TGCAGTGCTTCGGGACAGGGCTTCGAGCAGTACTTC.

V usage is TRBV6-2 or TRBV6-3 and J usage is TRBJ2-4, with a weak D call TRBD2 (6 bases). V was clipped by 6 bases and J by 1 base, with 16 bases between them. Looked up from germline, CDR1 is MNHEY and CDR2 is SVGEGT. The CDR3 contains 16 residues. CDR3 DNA: TGTGCCAGCAGGAGCCTAGGGGCGGGGGCCAAAAACATTCAGTACTTC. Protein: CASRSLGAGAKNIQYF.

This clonotype was observed many times. V is TRBV4-2 and J is TRBJ1-1; no clear D gene. Looked up from germline, CDR1 is LGHNA and CDR2 is YNFKEQ. This CDR3 is 13 amino acids long. Trimming took off 3 bases at V and 1 base at J, with 6 bases between the two ends. This chain's CDR3 is CASSQKRNTEAFF. The CDR3 nucleotides read TGTGCCAGCAGCCAGAAGAGGAACACTGAAGCTTTCTTT.

Only a few counts were recorded for this clonotype. This sequence joins TRBV7-9 and TRBJ1-2, with no clear D. The CDR3 runs to 12 residues. Trimming removed 5 bases at V and 4 bases at J, with 8 bases between. Germline CDR1 reads SEHNR; CDR2 reads FQNEAQ (reference sequence). CDR3 amino acids: CASSQTIYGYTF. The DNA of the CDR3 is TGTGCCAGCAGCCAGACCATCTATGGCTACACCTTC. Variable domain in full (rest from reference TRBV7-9 and TRBJ1-2): DTGVSQNPRHKITKRGQNVTFRCDPISEHNRLYWYRQTLGQGPEFLTYFQNEAQLEKSRLLSDRFSAERPKGSFSTLEIQRTEQGDSAMYLCASSQTIYGYTFGSGTRLTVV.

The V call is TRBV6-1, the J call TRBJ2-3, with no clear D. CDR3 length equals 9 residues. Trimming removed 11 bases from V and 4 bases from J, with 4 bases in between. Germline assignment: CDR1 MNHNS and CDR2 SASEGT. The DNA of the CDR3 is TGTGCCTCGGCAGATACGCAGTATTTT. It encodes CASADTQYF.

The sample holds many counts of this clonotype. The DNA of the CDR3 is TGCAGCGTCCCCCTTACGGGACAGGGGAACATTCAGTACTTC. Its protein product is CSVPLTGQGNIQYF. The J gene is TRBJ2-4, the V gene TRBV29-1, with 10 bases that match TRBD1. The CDR3 contains 14 residues. Germline V CDR1 and CDR2: SQVTM, ANQGSEA. The V and J ends lost 6 bases and 7 bases, in that order; junction bases with no gene match: 9.

This clonotype showed up just a few times. The chain carries TRBV18 and TRBJ1-1, with D possibly being TRBD1 (6 bases). CDR3 size: 14 residues. V was clipped by 4 bases and J by 1 base, with 10 bases between them. Germline values: CDR1 KGHSH, CDR2 LQKENI. Here the CDR3 reads CASSLGTQNTEAFF. The CDR3 nucleotides read TGTGCCAGCTCACTCGGGACACAGAACACTGAAGCTTTCTTT.

The sample holds a few counts of this clonotype. The chain recombines TRBV7-3 with TRBJ2-5; D call uncertain. CDR3 size: 13 residues. The V end was cut by 5 bases, the J end by 5 bases, with 12 bases between. CDR1 and CDR2 (germline): SGHTA, FQGTGA. The CDR3 DNA is TGTGCCAGCAGCAAAGAGGTATCGGAGACCCAGTACTTC. Its protein is CASSKEVSETQYF.

V and J are TRBV6-2 or TRBV6-3 and TRBJ2-7; D call uncertain. Looked up from germline, CDR1 is MNHEY and CDR2 is SVGEGT. This CDR3 is 11 amino acids long. Trimming stripped 5 bases from V and 7 bases from J, with 9 bases between. CDR3 protein: CASSSLREQYF. Here the CDR3 DNA reads TGTGCCAGCAGTAGCCTGAGGGAGCAGTACTTC.

This clonotype was counted between two and nine times. The V call is TRBV4-1, the J call TRBJ2-1; D is unresolved. Trimming stripped 4 bases from V and 5 bases from J, with 6 bases between. The germline gives CDR1 MGHRA, CDR2 YSYEKL. The CDR3 extends over 12 amino acids. The CDR3 loop reads CASSRINNEQFF. The CDR3 DNA is TGCGCCAGCAGCCGGATAAACAATGAGCAGTTCTTC.

V gene TRBV19 combines with J gene TRBJ1-2, with a weak D call TRBD1 (6 bases). CDR1 LNHDA and CDR2 SQIVND come from the germline V gene (reference sequence). Trimming pared 5 bases from V and 9 bases from J, leaving 16 bases between. The length of the CDR3 is 13 residues. This CDR3 is CASSSEGQGSYTF. The CDR3 DNA is TGTGCCAGTAGTTCCGAGGGGCAGGGGAGCTACACCTTC.

This chain joins TRBV12-3 or TRBV12-4 and TRBJ1-2, with D perhaps matching TRBD1 (5 bases). The V gene lost 3 bases and the J gene lost 0 bases, with 17 bases spanning the gap. The CDR3 is 17 residues long. The CDR3 sequence: CASSFSGYREANYGYTF. The CDR3 nucleotides are TGTGCCAGCAGTTTTTCAGGGTATCGGGAGGCTAACTATGGCTACACCTTC.

In its sample, this clonotype was seen a few times. CDR3 coding DNA: TGTGCCAGCAGTGAACGGGACTACGAGCAGTACTTC. Residues: CASSERDYEQYF. The rearrangement links TRBV25-1 to TRBJ2-7, with D possibly being TRBD2 (5 bases). The CDR3 length is 12 residues. Trimming took 2 bases from V and 3 from J, leaving 5 bases between them. The V gene's germline CDR1 is MGHDK and CDR2 SYGVNS.

This chain links TRBV3-1 with TRBJ2-3; D is undetermined. Trimming shortened V by 5 bases and J by 4 bases, and 22 bases separated the two germline ends. There are 17 residues in the CDR3. CDR1 is LGHDT and CDR2 is YNNKEL in the germline V gene (reference sequence). CDR3 nucleotide sequence: TGTGCCAGCAGCTCCCACCGCGCAGGAGTCAGCGCAGATACGCAGTATTTT. Translation gives CASSSHRAGVSADTQYF.

A few counts support this clonotype. This rearrangement joins TRBV27 to TRBJ2-1, with D perhaps matching TRBD2 (6 bases). This CDR3 region has 16 residues. Trimming stripped 4 bases from V and 5 bases from J, with 18 bases between. Germline V gives CDR1 MNHEY, CDR2 SMNVEV (reference sequence). The CDR3 nucleotides read TGTGCCAGCAGTTCGCGCCAGAGACAGCGGGACAATGAGCAGTTCTTC. The encoded protein is CASSSRQRQRDNEQFF.